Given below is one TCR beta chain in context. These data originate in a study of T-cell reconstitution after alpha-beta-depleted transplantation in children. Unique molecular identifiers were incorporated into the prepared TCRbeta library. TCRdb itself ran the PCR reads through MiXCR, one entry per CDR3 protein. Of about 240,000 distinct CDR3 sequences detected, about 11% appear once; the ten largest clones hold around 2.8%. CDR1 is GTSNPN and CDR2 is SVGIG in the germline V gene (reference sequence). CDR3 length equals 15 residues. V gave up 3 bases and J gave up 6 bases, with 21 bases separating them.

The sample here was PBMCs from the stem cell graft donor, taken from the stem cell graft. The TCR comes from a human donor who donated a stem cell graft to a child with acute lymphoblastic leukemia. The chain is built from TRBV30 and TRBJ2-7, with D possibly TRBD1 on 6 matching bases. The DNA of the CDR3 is TGTGCCTGGAGCCCAACCCCAGGGGCTGCGCTCGAGCAGTACTTC. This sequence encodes CAWSPTPGAALEQYF.